The present T cell receptor (beta chain) was sequenced within a study of blood T cell repertoires in COVID-19. Study details: Samples taken during acute and convalescent COVID-19 were collected in the United States, Italy and Spain. In each case, the material was cDNA or gDNA derived from T cells, B-cell-depleted T cells, or PBMCs.

V gave up 6 bases and J gave up 9 bases, with 9 bases separating them. The CDR3 extends over 10 amino acids. Researchers sorted participants into cohorts using their self-reported clinical history. TCRdb keeps only in-frame clones here, not all; method: immunoSEQ multiplex PCR. The sample has roughly 180,000 clones; 80% to 85% are singletons. The material sequenced was PBMCs or T cells enriched from blood (not recorded which). The chain recombines TRBV23-1 with TRBJ2-7, with TRBD2 as a possible D gene (6 bases). TRBV23-1 is known as an ORF, though its function is uncertain. This TCR was recovered from a woman in her fifties or sixties who had recovered from COVID-19. The CDR3 here is CASRGRGQYF. The DNA for the CDR3 is TGCGCCAGCAGGGGGCGGGGGCAGTACTTC.